This T cell receptor (beta chain) comes out of a study of cytomegalovirus exposure and HLA in healthy donors. Notes on the study in general: Earlier results showed most TCR beta V segments being productive about 90% or about 30% of the time.

Comments on this clone: Its antigen is unknown.

The V gene's germline CDR1 is SGHRS and CDR2 YFSETQ. V shed 4 bases, J shed 5 bases, and the junction held 3 bases outside the gene matches. The CDR3 has 13 amino acids. The study ran its PCR with 60 Vbeta and 13 Jbeta primers. Data came from immunoSEQ multiplex PCR; TCRdb stores just in-frame clones and leaves some out. In the table there are some 180,000 clones, around 82% of which are singletons. The clonotype originates from a man aged 40-49 years in good health and CMV-seropositive. Sequenced input: PBMCs. V gene TRBV5-1 combines with J gene TRBJ1-2, with 9 positions matching TRBD1. This chain's CDR3 is CASSTGQGYGYTF. Here the CDR3 DNA reads TGCGCCAGCAGCACCGGACAGGGGTATGGCTACACCTTC.